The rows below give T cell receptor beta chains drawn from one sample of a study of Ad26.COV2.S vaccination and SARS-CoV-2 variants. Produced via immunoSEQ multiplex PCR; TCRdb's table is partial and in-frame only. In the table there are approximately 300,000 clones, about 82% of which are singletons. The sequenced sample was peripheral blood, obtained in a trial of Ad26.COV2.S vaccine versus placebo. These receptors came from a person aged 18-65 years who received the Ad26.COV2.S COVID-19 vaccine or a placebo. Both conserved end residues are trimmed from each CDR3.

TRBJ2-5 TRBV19 ASSTEPGQGETQY
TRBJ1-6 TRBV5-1 ASSLGQGSSSPLH
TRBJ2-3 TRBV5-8 ASSSGTGRGDTQY
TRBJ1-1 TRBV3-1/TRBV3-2 ASSLGPTNTEAF
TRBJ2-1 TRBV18 ASSPGPPFYEQF
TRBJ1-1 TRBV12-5 ASGLKVSNTEAF
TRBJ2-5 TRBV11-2 ASSHRGSISGAETQY
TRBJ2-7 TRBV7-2 ASSLMDSSYEQY
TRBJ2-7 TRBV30 AWSPPPRLYEQY
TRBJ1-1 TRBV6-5 ASSLRQEGNEAF
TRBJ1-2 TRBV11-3 ASSLGQGSNGYT
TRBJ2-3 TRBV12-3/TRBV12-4 ASSREITQY
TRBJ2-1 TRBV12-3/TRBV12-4 ASSLARYNEQF
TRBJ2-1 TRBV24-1 ATSDSTSGAFNEQF
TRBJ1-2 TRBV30 AWGAGRPYGYT
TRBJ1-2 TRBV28 ASTPSGYGYT
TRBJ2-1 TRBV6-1 ASSDRDSHNNEQF
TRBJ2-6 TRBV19 ASALAVSGPGANVLT
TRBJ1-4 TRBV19 ASQPGGTTNEKLF
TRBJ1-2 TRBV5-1 ASSWQSTGTMTYGYT
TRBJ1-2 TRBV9 ASSVGGQGHYGYT
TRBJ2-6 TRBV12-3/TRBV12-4 ASSLRQGERMT
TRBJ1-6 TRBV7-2 ASSTRLGYNSPLH
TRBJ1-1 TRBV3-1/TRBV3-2 ASSQVRDTEAF
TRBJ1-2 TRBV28 ASSLSPDQHGYT
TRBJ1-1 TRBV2 ASSEASRGEAF
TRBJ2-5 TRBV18 ASSFGLEETQY
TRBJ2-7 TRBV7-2 ASSLAGTGNGEQY
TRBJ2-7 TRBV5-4 ASSSPVRTPGFGEQY
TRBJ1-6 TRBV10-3 AISEQNSPLH